Below are 27 T cell receptor beta chains sequenced from a single sample in a study of T cell repertoires in cytomegalovirus infection. These receptors have no identified antigens. One entry per CDR3 protein, called by TCRdb with MiXCR from the reads. The sample consists of around 430,000 distinct CDR3 sequences, under 55% of them appearing once. Sample: cultured PBMCs, taken from culture after CMV antigen stimulation. The source is a human donor in good health (CMV status not recorded). Some clones in this sample may be carry-over from other donors' samples.

The chain employs TRBV7-8 and TRBJ2-7; D gene ambiguous. The V end lost 5 bases, the J end lost 7 bases, and 9 bases lay between the germline ends. Germline CDR1 reads SGHVS; CDR2 reads FQNEAQ. This CDR3 has 11 residues. CDR3 nucleotide sequence: TGTGCCAGCAGCGATAGAAGAGAGCAGTACTTC. This sequence encodes CASSDRREQYF.

This rearrangement joins TRBV5-1 to TRBJ2-3; 7 nucleotides line up with TRBD2. CDR1 SGHRS and CDR2 YFSETQ come from the germline V gene. The CDR3 totals 15 residues. Trimming removed 3 bases from V and 0 bases from J; junction bases left unmatched: 4. The CDR3: CASSSDSGSTDTQYF. The CDR3 DNA sequence: TGCGCCAGCAGCTCAGATAGCGGGAGCACAGATACGCAGTATTTT.

This clonotype has more than one count but fewer than ten. The gene calls are TRBV12-3 or TRBV12-4 and TRBJ1-1, with TRBD1 matching over 8 bases. CDR3 length equals 14 residues. J was trimmed by 3 bases and V by 6 bases; bases with no gene match: 6. The CDR3 DNA follows: TGTGCCAGCAGCCGACAGGGGATAGACACTGAAGCTTTCTTT. Amino acids: CASSRQGIDTEAFF.

V and J are TRBV15 and TRBJ1-1; 7 bases align to TRBD1. The ends lost 4 bases at V and 6 bases at J; junction bases unmatched: 8. The CDR3 has 14 amino acids. Germline CDR1 reads LNHNV; CDR2 reads YYDKDF (reference sequence). CDR3 loop: CATSIDRARPEAFF. Written as DNA, the CDR3 is TGTGCCACCAGCATAGACAGGGCCCGTCCTGAAGCTTTCTTT. The variable domain in full, with the rest retrieved from reference TRBV15 and TRBJ1-1, is DAMVIQNPRYQVTQFGKPVTLSCSQTLNHNVMYWYQQKSSQAPKLLFHYYDKDFNNEADTPDNFQSRRPNTSFCFLDIRSPGLGDTAMYLCATSIDRARPEAFFGQGTRLTVV.

This chain joins TRBV6-2 or TRBV6-3 and TRBJ2-7; 9 positions agree with TRBD1. The CDR3 loop spans 15 amino acids. Germline V CDR1 and CDR2: MNHEY, SVGEGT. Losses at the gene ends were 5 bases for V and 7 bases for J; bases not matched to a gene: 12. Written as DNA, the CDR3 is TGTGCCAGCAGTATGGACCGGGACAGGGTGGGTGAGCAGTACTTC. This gives the protein CASSMDRDRVGEQYF.

There are many counts of this clonotype. The DNA is omitted, as the CDR3 cannot be located on it reliably, and the CDR3 follows TCRdb's listing. The chain employs TRBV7-2 and TRBJ1-2. Germline values: CDR1 SGHTA, CDR2 FQGNSA. The CDR3 sequence runs 14 residues, both termini included. CDR3 sequence: CASSPSVPEYGYTF.

This chain links TRBV6-5 with TRBJ1-4; D is possibly TRBD1 (5 bases). Germline V CDR1 and CDR2: MNHEY, SVGAGI. The CDR3 contains 15 residues. Trimming pared 0 bases from V and 10 bases from J, leaving 15 bases between. CDR3 DNA sequence: TGTGCCAGCAGTTACTCGCGGGGCGCGGGGCGAAAACTGTTTTTT. Translation: CASSYSRGAGRKLFF.

This clonotype was seen a handful of times. The chain carries TRBV7-2 and TRBJ2-7, with D hard to call. Trimming cost V 5 bases and J 7 bases, with 21 bases left between them. CDR1 SGHTA and CDR2 FQGNSA come from the germline V gene. This CDR3 comprises 15 residues. Here the CDR3 reads CASSPGFSTTEEQYF. The CDR3 bases are TGTGCCAGCAGCCCTGGATTCTCCACTACGGAAGAGCAGTACTTC.

V and J are TRBV7-2 and TRBJ1-5; D may be TRBD1 (5 bases). The CDR3 totals 14 residues. From germline, CDR1 is SGHTA and CDR2 FQGNSA. Deletions cut 1 base from V and 9 bases from J, with 13 bases between. The CDR3 here is CASSLVAAQGPQHF. For the CDR3, the DNA is TGTGCCAGCAGCTTAGTGGCGGCCCAGGGGCCCCAGCATTTT.

The gene calls are TRBV28 and TRBJ2-7; no reliable D call. Germline V gives CDR1 MDHEN, CDR2 SYDVKM. This CDR3 contains 16 residues. V dropped 5 bases and J dropped 2 bases, with 19 bases sitting between them. CDR3 DNA sequence: TGTGCCAGCAGTGTGACTCCGGGCCACCCCACCTACGAGCAGTACTTC. This encodes CASSVTPGHPTYEQYF. The entire variable domain, with the rest obtained from reference TRBV28 and TRBJ2-7, is as follows: DVKVTQSSRYLVKRTGEKVFLECVQDMDHENMFWYRQDPGLGLRLIYFSYDVKMKEKGDIPEGYSVSREKKERFSLILESASTNQTSMYLCASSVTPGHPTYEQYFGPGTRLTVT.

This clonotype was found once. The J gene is TRBJ2-7, the V gene TRBV19, with 9 bases identical to TRBD2. The V gene's germline CDR1 is LNHDA and CDR2 SQIVND (reference sequence). The J segment lost 6 bases and the V segment lost 8 bases, leaving 8 bases of the junction unmatched. The CDR3 totals 13 residues. The CDR3, as DNA: TGTGCCAGTTCACCGGGACTAGCATTCGAGCAGTACTTC. It translates to CASSPGLAFEQYF.

The chain has TRBV27 and TRBJ1-4; D not resolved. The CDR3 length is 13 residues. Trimming cost V 6 bases and J 4 bases, with 9 bases left between them. CDR1 is MNHEY and CDR2 is SMNVEV in the germline V gene (reference sequence). CDR3 sequence reads: CASRMALNEKLFF. In nucleotides, the CDR3 is TGTGCCAGCAGGATGGCTCTTAATGAAAAACTGTTTTTT.

This clonotype was seen many times. The chain combines TRBV19 with TRBJ1-5; D gene unclear. Germline V lookup: CDR1 LNHDA, CDR2 SQIVND (reference sequence). V lost 3 bases to trimming and J lost 13 bases, with 16 bases between them. This CDR3 is 13 amino acids long. This CDR3 is CASSIGRVVGQHF. CDR3 bases: TGTGCCAGTAGTATTGGTCGGGTTGTGGGACAGCATTTT.

The chain joins TRBV7-9 to TRBJ1-1; 8 bases are shared with TRBD1. Unmatched junction bases numbered 9, after V lost 5 bases and J lost 1 base. The CDR3 totals 16 residues. In germline, CDR1 is SEHNR, CDR2 FQNEAQ (reference sequence). The CDR3 nucleotides are TGTGCCAGCAGCAAAAGCAGGGGGCCCTGGAACACTGAAGCTTTCTTT. Translating it yields CASSKSRGPWNTEAFF. Full variable domain (outside the CDR3, taken from reference TRBV7-9 and TRBJ1-1): DTGVSQNPRHKITKRGQNVTFRCDPISEHNRLYWYRQTLGQGPEFLTYFQNEAQLEKSRLLSDRFSAERPKGSFSTLEIQRTEQGDSAMYLCASSKSRGPWNTEAFFGQGTRLTVV.

This clonotype appeared a few times. The J gene is TRBJ1-2, the V gene TRBV10-3; TRBD1 might be the D (5 bases). The germline CDR1 and CDR2 sequences are ENHRY and SYGVKD. V was cut by 0 bases and J by 0 bases, with 8 bases left in between. The CDR3 length is 15 residues. The DNA for the CDR3 is TGTGCCATCAGTGAGTCTGGGGCCACTAACTATGGCTACACCTTC. This codes for CAISESGATNYGYTF.

The rearrangement uses TRBV9 and TRBJ2-1, with a tentative D call TRBD2 (5 bases). CDR3 length: 15 amino acids. Germline-derived CDR1 and CDR2 are SGDLS and YYNGEE. The V gene lost 0 bases and the J gene lost 5 bases, with 12 bases spanning the gap. The CDR3 nucleotides are TGTGCCAGCAGCGTAGGTGCGGGCTGGGACAATGAGCAGTTCTTC. Translated: CASSVGAGWDNEQFF. Using reference TRBV9 and TRBJ2-1 for the parts outside the CDR3, the full variable domain is DSGVTQTPKHLITATGQRVTLRCSPRSGDLSVYWYQQSLDQGLQFLIQYYNGEERAKGNILERFSAQQFPDLHSELNLSSLELGDSALYFCASSVGAGWDNEQFFGPGTRLTVL.

This clonotype was seen a few times. The J gene is TRBJ2-7, the V gene TRBV6-5, with D hard to call. The CDR3 is made up of 14 amino acids. CDR1 and CDR2 from the germline V gene are MNHEY and SVGAGI. V was pared by 6 bases and J by 0 bases, with 12 bases between. The CDR3 reads CASRTGLSSYEQYF. The DNA for the CDR3 is TGTGCCAGCAGGACGGGTCTTAGCTCCTACGAGCAGTACTTC.

A few counts support this clonotype. The chain has TRBV2 and TRBJ2-7, with D possibly being TRBD2 (5 bases). This CDR3 comprises 13 residues. V dropped 8 bases and J dropped 4 bases, with 15 bases sitting between them. In germline, CDR1 is SNHLY, CDR2 FYNNEI. The CDR3 sequence: CASATLVGYEQYF. In nucleotides, the CDR3 is TGTGCCAGCGCCACACTAGTCGGATACGAGCAGTACTTC.

This clonotype was recorded a few times. V gene TRBV4-1 combines with J gene TRBJ2-1; 8 bases line up with TRBD2. The length of the CDR3 is 14 residues. J gave up 7 bases and V 0 bases, and 2 bases lay outside the gene matches. From germline, CDR1 is MGHRA and CDR2 YSYEKL. CDR3 residues: CASSQELAENEQFF. CDR3 coding DNA: TGCGCCAGCAGCCAAGAACTAGCGGAAAATGAGCAGTTCTTC.

CDR3 sequence reads: CASRNRDMSNQPQHF. In nucleotides, the CDR3 is TGTGCCAGTAGGAACCGGGACATGAGCAATCAGCCCCAGCATTTT. This chain connects TRBV19 to TRBJ1-5, with D perhaps matching TRBD1 (6 bases). Trimming left V 6 bases short and J 1 base short, with 13 bases between. This CDR3 is built from 15 residues. The germline CDR1 and CDR2 sequences are LNHDA and SQIVND (reference sequence).

This clonotype has a handful of counts. The J gene is TRBJ1-1, the V gene TRBV7-6; D is undetermined. V lost 4 bases and J 0 bases, leaving 18 bases between the germline ends. Germline assignment: CDR1 SGHVS and CDR2 FNYEAQ. There are 17 residues in the CDR3. The CDR3 here is CASSSSQTDPMNTEAFF. The CDR3, as DNA: TGTGCCAGCAGCTCCTCTCAGACCGACCCCATGAACACTGAAGCTTTCTTT.

This clonotype was seen a handful of times. The chain carries TRBV7-8 and TRBJ1-2, with no clear D. The CDR3 runs 15 residues. The germline V and J ends were trimmed by 0 bases and 3 bases, with 11 bases remaining between them. The V gene's germline CDR1 is SGHVS and CDR2 FQNEAQ. The CDR3 bases are TGTGCCAGCAGCTTAGCTCGACGGATCTACTATGGCTACACCTTC. This encodes CASSLARRIYYGYTF.

The rearrangement links TRBV7-2 to TRBJ2-3, with 9 nucleotides matching TRBD2. The trim removed 11 bases at V and 2 bases at J, leaving 8 bases unmatched. The CDR3 has 14 amino acids. Germline V gene data show CDR1 as SGHTA and CDR2 as FQGNSA. CDR3 region: CAGALAGFTDTQYF. The CDR3 DNA reads as TGTGCCGGGGCGCTAGCGGGGTTCACAGATACGCAGTATTTT. Together with reference TRBV7-2 and TRBJ2-3, the CDR3 gives the full variable domain: GAGVSQSPSNKVTEKGKDVELRCDPISGHTALYWYRQSLGQGLEFLIYFQGNSAPDKSGLPSDRFSAERTGGSVSTLTIQRTQQEDSAVYLCAGALAGFTDTQYFGPGTRLTVL.

The chain combines TRBV7-8 with TRBJ2-7, with D perhaps TRBD1 or TRBD2 (5 bases each). There are 16 residues in the CDR3. The V gene's germline CDR1 is SGHVS and CDR2 FQNEAQ. V was shortened by 4 bases and J by 5 bases, with 21 bases between the two germline ends. The CDR3 sequence is CASSSPFTGTTDEQYF. The CDR3 DNA reads TGTGCCAGCAGCTCCCCTTTTACCGGGACCACGGACGAGCAGTACTTC.

This clonotype was found many times. The rearrangement joins TRBV7-2 to TRBJ2-1, with TRBD2 matching over 9 bases. The CDR3 totals 16 residues. CDR1 and CDR2 (germline): SGHTA, FQGNSA. With 5 bases clipped from V and 8 bases from J, the junction kept 13 bases outside the gene matches. The CDR3 loop is CASSRQSAGTSYEQFF. The CDR3 DNA is TGTGCCAGCAGCCGTCAATCAGCCGGGACTAGCTATGAGCAGTTCTTC.

The chain combines TRBV6-4 with TRBJ2-2; possibly TRBD1 for D (6 bases). The CDR3 has 14 residues. CDR1 is MRHNA and CDR2 is SNTAGT in the germline V gene. Trimming took 9 bases from V and 6 from J, leaving 17 bases between them. DNA for the CDR3: TGTGCCAGAAGCAGGGGACCGGCCTCCGGGGAGCTGTTTTTT. It specifies CARSRGPASGELFF.

V gene TRBV12-3 or TRBV12-4 combines with J gene TRBJ2-3, with unresolved D. V was pared by 6 bases and J by 10 bases, with 11 bases between. The CDR3 has 11 residues. The CDR3 reads CASSPSGSQYF. The CDR3 region has the DNA TGTGCCAGCAGCCCCTCAGGATCGCAGTATTTT.